Shown below are 14 T cell receptor beta chains from a single sample sequenced in a study of shared T cell receptors in the human thymus. Sequenced by immunoSEQ multiplex PCR; TCRdb stores in-frame clones only, minus some. The sample consists of 55,000 to 75,000 clones, about 96% of them appearing once. Sequencing was carried out using thymocytes. The receptors shown here come from a human donor.

Only one count was recorded for this clone. The chain uses TRBV4-1 and TRBJ1-5; no reliable D call. The CDR3 has 17 residues. Germline V gene sequence: CDR1 MGHRA, CDR2 YSYEKL. The V gene lost 2 bases and the J gene lost 6 bases, with 20 bases spanning the gap. The CDR3 DNA is TGCGCCAGCAGCCAACTTCCCCGGGCGTTCGTGGGTCAGCCCCAGCATTTT. Its translation: CASSQLPRAFVGQPQHF.

This chain connects TRBV13 to TRBJ2-2; possible D gene TRBD1, 6 bases. The CDR3 sequence is 24 residues long. Germline CDR1 reads PRHDT; CDR2 reads FYEKMQ (reference sequence). V dropped 5 bases and J dropped 8 bases, with 45 bases sitting between them. CDR3 coding DNA: TGTGCCAGCAGCATGAAGCGGAATATCCGTATGAACCAGGGGTTGGAAACCGGTTCGGGGGAGCTGTTTTTT. The encoded protein is CASSMKRNIRMNQGLETGSGELFF.

This chain joins TRBV10-3 and TRBJ1-3; D uncertain. This CDR3 is 16 amino acids long. Trimming pared 6 bases from V and 0 bases from J, leaving 15 bases between. Germline V gene lookup returns CDR1 ENHRY and CDR2 SYGVKD. The CDR3 protein is CAIRGPAGNSGNTIYF. The CDR3 DNA is TGTGCCATCAGAGGTCCAGCCGGTAACTCTGGAAACACCATATATTTT.

The count of this clone is one. This chain uses TRBV6-5 with TRBJ2-3; D remains ambiguous. Germline loops: CDR1 MNHEY, CDR2 SVGAGI. CDR3 length equals 11 residues. The V gene lost 0 bases and the J gene lost 5 bases, with 0 bases spanning the gap. CDR3 sequence reads: CASSYSDTQYF. For the CDR3, the DNA is TGTGCCAGCAGTTACTCAGATACGCAGTATTTT.

V is TRBV5-6 and J is TRBJ2-1, with 11 bases aligning to TRBD1. The CDR3 has 15 amino acids. The J segment lost 7 bases and the V segment lost 4 bases, leaving 7 bases of the junction unmatched. Germline V gene lookup returns CDR1 SGHDT and CDR2 YYEEEE. CDR3 sequence: CASSPTGTGGNEQFF. CDR3 bases: TGTGCCAGCAGCCCGACCGGGACAGGGGGGAATGAGCAGTTCTTC.

The CDR3, as DNA: TGCGCCAGCAGCCAAGAGGATCAGGGTTGTCGAAACACCATATATTTT. The encoded protein is CASSQEDQGCRNTIYF. J is TRBJ1-3 and V is TRBV4-1; TRBD1 is a possible D gene (5 bases). The CDR3 contains 16 residues. The germline CDR1 and CDR2 sequences are MGHRA and YSYEKL. Trimming pared 0 bases from V and 5 bases from J, leaving 14 bases between.

The chain is built from TRBV5-4 and TRBJ2-7, with 8 bases lining up with TRBD2. The CDR3 extends over 20 amino acids. Germline V lookup: CDR1 SGHNT, CDR2 YYREEE (reference sequence). V was clipped by 0 bases and J by 0 bases; unmatched bases: 17. The CDR3 bases are TGTGCCAGCAGCTTGGTTCCCGCGACCGGGGGGCGGGGGGCCTCCTACGAGCAGTACTTC. As protein: CASSLVPATGGRGASYEQYF.

This chain links TRBV15 with TRBJ2-7; D might be TRBD1 (7 bases). Germline V gene sequence: CDR1 LNHNV, CDR2 YYDKDF (reference sequence). V lost 0 bases to trimming and J lost 2 bases, with 20 bases between them. The CDR3 sequence is 18 residues long. CDR3: CATSRDGRTGSTTYEQYF. The CDR3 nucleotides are TGTGCCACCAGCAGAGATGGGAGGACAGGTTCGACCACCTACGAGCAGTACTTC.

Concerning this clone itself: Germline and junction disagree at one end, which may indicate a read error. The rearrangement joins TRBV7-9 to TRBJ1-6; a weak D match, TRBD1 (5 bases). The CDR3 covers 15 residues. Per the germline V gene, CDR1 is SEHNR and CDR2 is FQNEAQ (reference sequence). This CDR3 reads CAGSLTGGDGSPLHF. In DNA form, the CDR3 reads TGTGCCGGCAGCTTAACCGGGGGGGACGGGTCACCCCTCCACTTT. The full variable domain, rest sourced from reference TRBV7-9 and TRBJ1-6, is DTGVSQNPRHKITKRGQNVTFRCDPISEHNRLYWYRQTLGQGPEFLTYFQNEAQLEKSRLLSDRFSAERPKGSFSTLEIQRTEQGDSAMYLCAGSLTGGDGSPLHFGNGTRLTVT.

The chain couples TRBV12-5 to TRBJ2-2; TRBD1 agrees at 7 bases. The germline CDR1 and CDR2 sequences are LGHNT and FRNRAP. V dropped 5 bases and J dropped 5; count of bases not matched to a gene: 8. This CDR3 is built from 15 residues. CDR3 sequence (DNA): TGTGCTAGTGGTGCCAGGACAGGAGGTACCGGGGAGCTGTTTTTT. Protein product: CASGARTGGTGELFF.

The chain combines TRBV4-3 with TRBJ1-4, with 9 nucleotides matching TRBD1. With V trimmed by 3 bases and J by 7 bases, 12 bases remained unmatched. The germline gives CDR1 LGHNA, CDR2 YSLEER. The CDR3 totals 17 residues. CDR3 region: CASSHRPRGTGSEKLFF. For the CDR3, the DNA is TGCGCCAGCAGCCACCGACCTCGGGGGACAGGGAGTGAAAAACTGTTTTTT.

The V and J genes are TRBV4-1 and TRBJ1-4; D is possibly TRBD1 (5 bases). Trimming stripped 1 base from V and 7 bases from J, with 25 bases between. The CDR3 runs to 19 residues. Germline assignment: CDR1 MGHRA and CDR2 YSYEKL. The CDR3: CASSQAWTDNTPRGEKLFF. CDR3 DNA sequence: TGCGCCAGCAGCCAAGCCTGGACGGACAATACCCCTCGAGGTGAAAAACTGTTTTTT.

The rearrangement uses TRBV4-3 and TRBJ2-5, with TRBD1 as a possible D gene (6 bases). V shed 2 bases and J shed 4 bases, with 14 bases lying between them. This CDR3 spans 15 amino acids. CDR1 and CDR2 from the germline V gene are LGHNA and YSLEER. This CDR3 is CASSQTYRDGETQYF. In nucleotides, the CDR3 is TGCGCCAGCAGCCAAACCTACAGGGATGGAGAGACCCAGTACTTC.

V is TRBV27 and J is TRBJ1-4; 7 bases align to TRBD1. CDR1 and CDR2 (germline): MNHEY, SMNVEV (reference sequence). The CDR3 totals 15 residues. The V gene end was trimmed by 6 bases and the J gene end by 6 bases; junction bases not matched to a gene: 10. CDR3 sequence (DNA): TGTGCCAGCAGCGACAGGGTGGGGGTTGATGAAAAACTGTTTTTT. Protein: CASSDRVGVDEKLFF.